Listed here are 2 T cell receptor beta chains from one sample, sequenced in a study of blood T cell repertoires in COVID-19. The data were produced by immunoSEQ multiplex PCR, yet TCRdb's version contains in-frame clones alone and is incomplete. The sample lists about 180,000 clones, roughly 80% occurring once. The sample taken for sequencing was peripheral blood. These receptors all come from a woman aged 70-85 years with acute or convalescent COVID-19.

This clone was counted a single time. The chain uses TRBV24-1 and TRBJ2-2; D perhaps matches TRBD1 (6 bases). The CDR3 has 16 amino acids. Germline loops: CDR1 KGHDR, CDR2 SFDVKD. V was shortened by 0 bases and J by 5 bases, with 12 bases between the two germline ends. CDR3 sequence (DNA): TGTGCCACCAGTGATTTGTACAGGGCCCCTACCGGGGAGCTGTTTTTT. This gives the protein CATSDLYRAPTGELFF.

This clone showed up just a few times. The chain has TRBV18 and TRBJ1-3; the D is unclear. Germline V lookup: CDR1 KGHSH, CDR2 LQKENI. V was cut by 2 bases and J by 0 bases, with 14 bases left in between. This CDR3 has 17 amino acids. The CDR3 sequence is CASSPTLSGLSGNTIYF. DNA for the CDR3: TGTGCCAGCTCACCAACTTTGTCCGGACTCTCTGGAAACACCATATATTTT.